Detailed here is one T cell receptor beta chain. Its antigen has not been determined. No base quality values were provided; no much bigger clone lies one nucleotide off. Each collaborating institution followed its own protocols to collect whole blood in K2EDTA tubes. For TCRbeta analysis, collaborators shipped samples as frozen whole blood, isolated PBMCs, or DNA extracted from either of those sample types. TCRbeta CDR3 regions were amplified from genomic DNA by means of the immunoSEQ Assay, a bias-controlled multiplex PCR. Turning to the authors' computational methods: The number of nucleated cells in each sample was estimated by amplification of reference gene primers within the assay. To quantify the absolute abundance of each unique TCRbeta CDR3 rearrangement, sequence reads were collapsed and filtered. For each sample, productive Simpson clonality was calculated as the square root of Simpson's diversity index over productive rearrangements. What TCRdb holds here is the immuneACCESS table cut down to in-frame rearrangements. Part of the clones is not present; checked against another copy, under half of the missing clones reflect an unresolved V gene, and the others are unexplained. D and trimming come from the DNA, and the V and J calls and clone size come from that table. Across this sample there are about 220,000 clones, with approximately 80% seen only once. 9.7% of the sample is held by the ten biggest clonotypes.

From cysteine to phenylalanine, the CDR3 is 13 amino acids long. The sequence is cut down to CDR3 DNA, 39 bases in frame from base 1. The germline V gene specifies SGHDT as CDR1 and YYEEEE as CDR2. V is pared back by 2 bases and J by 5 bases, with 10 bases lying between the germline termini. The data were taken from a study of blood T cell repertoires in COVID-19 (TCRdb year 2020). Background on the whole study: Samples from collaborators originated in the United States, Italy and Spain and spanned both the acute and convalescent phases of COVID-19. The material from the prospective study consisted of cDNA or gDNA derived from T cells, B-cell-depleted T cells, or PBMCs. A freely available public database, intended as a resource for researchers studying the immune response to SARS-CoV-2, is where the repertoires were released. Where HLA class I and class II types were available, the types were taken from metadata supplied by the sample provider, not from assay-based typing. The samples were drawn from the first 160 participants of the ongoing ImmuneRACE study and from 1,254 subjects provided by 6 global collaborators. A de-identified subject ID, COVID-19 status, age in years and sex were almost always included in the sample metadata. Deeply sampled blood TCRbeta repertoires from subjects exposed to, actively infected with, or recovered from COVID-19 were included in the dataset.

Broad study findings and their caveats: Clinical and demographic metadata were provided uncurated, with the amount varying by source and participant.

The rearranged chain carries TRBV5-6 and TRBJ1-2; the D gene lacks a confident call. The receptor's source is a man in his forties or fifties with active or convalescent COVID-19. The sample taken for sequencing was peripheral blood. The bases read TGTGCCAGCAGCTTAGGGAGGACTTATGGCTACACCTTC. This gives the protein CASSLGRTYGYTF.